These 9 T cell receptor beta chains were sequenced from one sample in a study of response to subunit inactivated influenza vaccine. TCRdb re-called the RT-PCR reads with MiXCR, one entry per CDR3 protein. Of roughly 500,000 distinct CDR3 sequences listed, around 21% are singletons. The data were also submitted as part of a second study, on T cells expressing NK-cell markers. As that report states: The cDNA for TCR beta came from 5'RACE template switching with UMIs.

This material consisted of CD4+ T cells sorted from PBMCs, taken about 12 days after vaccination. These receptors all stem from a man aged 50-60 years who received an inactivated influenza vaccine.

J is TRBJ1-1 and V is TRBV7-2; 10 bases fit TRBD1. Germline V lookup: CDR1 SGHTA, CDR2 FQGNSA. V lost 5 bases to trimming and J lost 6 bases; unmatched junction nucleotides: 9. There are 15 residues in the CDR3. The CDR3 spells CASSRPGQGSSEAFF. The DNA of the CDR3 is TGTGCCAGCAGCAGGCCGGGACAGGGGTCTTCTGAAGCTTTCTTT.

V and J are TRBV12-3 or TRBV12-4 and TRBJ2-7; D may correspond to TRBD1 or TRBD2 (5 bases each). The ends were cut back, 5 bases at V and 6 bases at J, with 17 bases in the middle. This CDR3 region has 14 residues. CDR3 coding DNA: TGTGCCAGCAGTACCGGGTTCGGGGCCTCCGAGCAGTACTTC. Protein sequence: CASSTGFGASEQYF.

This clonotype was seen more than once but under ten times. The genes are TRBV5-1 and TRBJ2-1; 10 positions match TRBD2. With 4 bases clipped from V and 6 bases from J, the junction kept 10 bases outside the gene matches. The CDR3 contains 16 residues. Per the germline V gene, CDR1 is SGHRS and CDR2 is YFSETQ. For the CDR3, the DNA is TGCGCCAGCAGCGACCCCGGGACTAGCGTTCTCAATGAGCAGTTCTTC. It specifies CASSDPGTSVLNEQFF.

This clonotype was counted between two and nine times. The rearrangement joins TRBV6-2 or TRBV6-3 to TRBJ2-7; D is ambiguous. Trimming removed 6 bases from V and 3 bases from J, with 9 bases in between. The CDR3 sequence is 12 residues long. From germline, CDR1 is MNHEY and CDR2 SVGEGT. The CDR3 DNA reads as TGTGCCAGCAGCCGCGATAACTACGAGCAGTACTTC. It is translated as CASSRDNYEQYF.

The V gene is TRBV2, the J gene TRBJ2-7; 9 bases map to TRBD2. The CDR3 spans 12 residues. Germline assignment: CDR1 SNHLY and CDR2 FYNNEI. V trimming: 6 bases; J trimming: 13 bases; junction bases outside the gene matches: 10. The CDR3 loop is CASREVASGVYF. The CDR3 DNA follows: TGTGCCAGCAGAGAGGTTGCTAGCGGGGTTTACTTC.

CDR3 nucleotide sequence: TGTGCCAGCAGCCCGGGACGCTTGGGCGAGCAGTACTTC. The encoded protein is CASSPGRLGEQYF. The rearrangement joins TRBV11-2 to TRBJ2-7; either TRBD1 or TRBD2 may supply D (5 bases each). V was shortened by 5 bases and J by 6 bases, with 14 bases between the two germline ends. CDR1 SGHAT and CDR2 FQNNGV come from the germline V gene. This CDR3 comprises 13 residues. The whole variable domain, filled in from reference TRBV11-2 and TRBJ2-7, reads EAGVAQSPRYKIIEKRQSVAFWCNPISGHATLYWYQQILGQGPKLLIQFQNNGVVDDSQLPKDRFSAERLKGVDSTLKIQPAKLEDSAVYLCASSPGRLGEQYFGPGTRLTVT.

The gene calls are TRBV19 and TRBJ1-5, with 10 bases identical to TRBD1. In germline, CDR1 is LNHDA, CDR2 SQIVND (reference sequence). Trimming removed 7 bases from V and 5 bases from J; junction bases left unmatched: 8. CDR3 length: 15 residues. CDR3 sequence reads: CASKSRGTGDQPQHF. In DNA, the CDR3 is TGTGCCAGTAAAAGCAGGGGGACAGGGGATCAGCCCCAGCATTTT.

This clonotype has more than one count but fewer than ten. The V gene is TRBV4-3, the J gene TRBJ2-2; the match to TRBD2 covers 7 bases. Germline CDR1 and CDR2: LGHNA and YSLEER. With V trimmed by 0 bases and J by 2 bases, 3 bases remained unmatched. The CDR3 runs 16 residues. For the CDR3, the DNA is TGCGCCAGCAGCCAAGATCGAGCGGGAAACACCGGGGAGCTGTTTTTT. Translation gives CASSQDRAGNTGELFF.

CDR3 sequence reads: CASSRGGPTYNEQFF. For the CDR3, the DNA is TGTGCCAGCAGCCGGGGGGGTCCGACCTACAATGAGCAGTTCTTC. The V and J genes are TRBV12-3 or TRBV12-4 and TRBJ2-1, with 8 bases that match TRBD2. The length of the CDR3 is 15 residues. Unmatched junction bases numbered 6, after V lost 6 bases and J lost 2 bases.